Below, 14 T cell receptor beta chains from the same sample are listed, as sequenced in a study of response to subunit inactivated influenza vaccine. One entry per CDR3 protein, called by TCRdb with MiXCR from the RT-PCR reads. The sample yields around 570,000 distinct CDR3 sequences, around 10% seen once. These same data were also listed under a study on T cells expressing NK-cell markers. That source adds: Libraries used 5'RACE template switching adding universal primer site and UMIs.

Source: PBMCs from blood, taken on the day of vaccination. The receptors were sampled from a man aged 45-65 years who received an inactivated influenza vaccine.

The chain links TRBV24-1 to TRBJ2-2; 12 bases match TRBD1. This CDR3 has 21 residues. Germline V lookup: CDR1 KGHDR, CDR2 SFDVKD. V lost 3 bases, J lost 4 bases, and 17 bases stayed unmatched. This CDR3 reads CATSDPGFWDRGRSGTGELFF. CDR3 bases: TGTGCCACCAGTGATCCCGGATTCTGGGACAGGGGGCGATCGGGCACCGGGGAGCTGTTTTTT.

V is TRBV12-3 or TRBV12-4 and J is TRBJ1-5, with D possibly matching TRBD1 (6 bases). CDR3 size: 15 residues. Trimming removed 3 bases from V and 4 bases from J, with 13 bases in between. The CDR3: CASSFLSGANQPQHF. Written as DNA, the CDR3 is TGTGCCAGCAGTTTTCTTTCGGGGGCGAATCAGCCCCAGCATTTT.

The V and J genes are TRBV4-2 and TRBJ2-3; D possibly corresponds to TRBD2 (5 bases). The CDR3 contains 15 residues. Looked up from germline, CDR1 is LGHNA and CDR2 is YNFKEQ. Trimming stripped 1 base from V and 14 bases from J, with 22 bases between. The CDR3 sequence: CASSQGIEAESAPYF. CDR3 coding DNA: TGTGCCAGCAGCCAAGGTATAGAAGCGGAGAGCGCTCCGTATTTT.

V and J are TRBV24-1 and TRBJ2-3; D possibly corresponds to TRBD1 (6 bases). This CDR3 comprises 15 residues. Per the germline V gene, CDR1 is KGHDR and CDR2 is SFDVKD. V gave up 4 bases and J gave up 4 bases, with 14 bases separating them. This CDR3 reads CATSDRQVLPDTQYF. In DNA form, the CDR3 reads TGTGCCACCAGTGACCGACAGGTTTTGCCAGATACGCAGTATTTT.

This clonotype was observed a few times. The chain combines TRBV20-1 with TRBJ2-7; maybe TRBD1 (8 bases). This CDR3 is 16 amino acids long. From germline, CDR1 is DFQATT and CDR2 SNEGSKA (reference sequence). V lost 3 bases and J lost 0, with 18 bases in between. CDR3 residues: CSASRSGTGPSYEQYF. The CDR3 region has the DNA TGCAGTGCTAGTCGGAGCGGGACAGGCCCCTCCTACGAGCAGTACTTC.

The chain combines TRBV20-1 with TRBJ2-7; D may be TRBD1 (5 bases). This CDR3 region has 15 residues. Germline V gene data show CDR1 as DFQATT and CDR2 as SNEGSKA (reference sequence). Trimming stripped 4 bases from V and 3 bases from J, with 19 bases between. In DNA, the CDR3 is TGCAGTGCTACCGCGGCGGACAACCCATTCTACGAGCAGTACTTC. Protein product: CSATAADNPFYEQYF.

This clonotype was counted once. The DNA of the CDR3 is TGTGCCAGCAGCCTTCGACTAGCGGGGGGGATTCGGCGAGAGACCCAGTACTTC. It translates to CASSLRLAGGIRRETQYF. The chain uses TRBV11-2 and TRBJ2-5; 14 nucleotides match TRBD2. Trimming took 5 bases from V and 4 from J; bases not matched to a gene: 12. Germline V gives CDR1 SGHAT, CDR2 FQNNGV. The CDR3 has 18 amino acids.

This chain links TRBV7-2 with TRBJ1-2, with 9 bases identical to TRBD1. This CDR3 spans 16 amino acids. CDR1 and CDR2 from the germline V gene are SGHTA and FQGNSA. J gave up 4 bases and V 5 bases, and 11 bases lay outside the gene matches. CDR3 coding DNA: TGTGCCAGCAGCGCACGTACAGGGGGCGCAGTCTATGGCTACACCTTC. It translates to CASSARTGGAVYGYTF.

Ten or more counts support this clonotype. CDR3 region: CASSFRQFYEQYF. The DNA of the CDR3 is TGTGCCAGCAGCTTTCGGCAGTTCTACGAGCAGTACTTC. The chain is built from TRBV7-2 and TRBJ2-7; D unresolved. The V gene lost 3 bases and the J gene lost 3 bases, with 9 bases spanning the gap. Germline-derived CDR1 and CDR2 are SGHTA and FQGNSA. The CDR3 sequence is 13 residues long.

This clonotype was picked up a small number of times. V usage is TRBV6-6 and J usage is TRBJ1-1; no definite D call. V dropped 5 bases and J dropped 8 bases, with 9 bases sitting between them. The V gene's germline CDR1 is MNHNY and CDR2 SVGAGI (reference sequence). The CDR3 totals 11 residues. CDR3: CASSNGIEAFF. CDR3 nucleotides: TGTGCCAGCAGTAACGGGATCGAAGCTTTCTTT.

This clonotype was seen repeatedly, ten times or more. CDR3 in amino acids: CSAREISGNDNEQFF. CDR3 in DNA: TGCAGTGCTAGAGAGATTAGCGGGAACGACAATGAGCAGTTCTTC. The V call is TRBV20-1, the J call TRBJ2-1; TRBD2 matches at 8 bases. The CDR3 extends over 15 amino acids. Germline CDR1 is DFQATT and CDR2 is SNEGSKA (reference sequence). V gave up 0 bases and J gave up 5 bases; unmatched junction bases: 6.

This clonotype showed up many times. The gene calls are TRBV7-8 and TRBJ2-5, with D perhaps TRBD1 or TRBD2 (7 bases each). V shed 0 bases and J shed 9 bases, with 11 bases lying between them. From germline, CDR1 is SGHVS and CDR2 FQNEAQ. This CDR3 region has 13 residues. The CDR3 DNA is TGTGCCAGCAGCTTAGCCTCAGGGGGGGCCCAGTACTTC. Its protein is CASSLASGGAQYF. The full variable domain, completed using reference TRBV7-8 and TRBJ2-5, is GAGVSQSPRYKVAKRGQDVALRCDPISGHVSLFWYQQALGQGPEFLTYFQNEAQLDKSGLPSDRFFAERPEGSVSTLKIQRTQQEDSAVYLCASSLASGGAQYFGPGTRLLVL.

As DNA, the CDR3 is TGTGCCATCAGTGCTAGGGATTCGGTCTCCGAGCAGTACTTC. The encoded protein is CAISARDSVSEQYF. The chain combines TRBV10-3 with TRBJ2-7; no reliable D call. The CDR3 has 14 amino acids. The V gene lost 4 bases and the J gene lost 6 bases, with 16 bases spanning the gap. Germline V gene lookup returns CDR1 ENHRY and CDR2 SYGVKD.

The chain uses TRBV6-1 and TRBJ1-5; D uncertain. The V end was cut by 0 bases, the J end by 4 bases, with 7 bases between. This CDR3 region has 14 residues. In germline, CDR1 is MNHNS, CDR2 SASEGT. CDR3 residues: CASSEARRNQPQHF. CDR3 nucleotide sequence: TGTGCCAGCAGTGAAGCGCGGAGGAATCAGCCCCAGCATTTT.